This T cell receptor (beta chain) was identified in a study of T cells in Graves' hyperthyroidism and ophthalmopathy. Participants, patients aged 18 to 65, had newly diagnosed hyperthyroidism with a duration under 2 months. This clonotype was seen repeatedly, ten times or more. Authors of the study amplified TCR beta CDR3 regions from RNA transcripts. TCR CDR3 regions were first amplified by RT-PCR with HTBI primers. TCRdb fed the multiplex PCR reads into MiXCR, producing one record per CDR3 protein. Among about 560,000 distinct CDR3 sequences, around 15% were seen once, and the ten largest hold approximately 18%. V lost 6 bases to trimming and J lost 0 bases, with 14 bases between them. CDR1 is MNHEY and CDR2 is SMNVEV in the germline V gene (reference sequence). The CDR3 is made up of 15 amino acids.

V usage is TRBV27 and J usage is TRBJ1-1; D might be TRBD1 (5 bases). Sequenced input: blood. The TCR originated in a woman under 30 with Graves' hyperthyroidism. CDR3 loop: CASRPGLSMNTEAFF. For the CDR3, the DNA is TGTGCCAGCAGGCCGGGACTGAGCATGAACACTGAAGCTTTCTTT.